Presented here are 16 T cell receptor beta chains from one specimen sequenced in a study of shared clonotypes between healthy human individuals. Some clones are missing from TCRdb's copy, which holds only in-frame ones; the method was immunoSEQ multiplex PCR. The sample includes 470,000 or so clones, about 78% seen only once; the top ten take about 12%. Sequencing was carried out using PBMCs. The source is a woman in her thirties or forties in good health. Some clones in this sample may be carry-over from other donors' samples.

The rearrangement joins TRBV29-1 to TRBJ2-5; 7 positions match TRBD1. The J call may be incorrect, as the DNA end agrees better with TRBJ2-7. Germline CDR1 SQVTM, CDR2 ANQGSEA. The CDR3 sequence is 15 residues long. The DNA of the CDR3 is TGCAGCGTTGCCTCGGGGACAGCCAGCTCCTACGAGCAGTACTTC. Its protein is CSVASGTASSYEQYF.

The rearrangement uses TRBV27 and TRBJ2-7; D might be TRBD1 (5 bases). Between the trimmed V and J ends, which lost 3 bases and 7 bases, there was a span of 13 bases. The CDR3 length is 13 residues. Germline values: CDR1 MNHEY, CDR2 SMNVEV (reference sequence). The CDR3 DNA reads as TGTGCCAGCAGTTTGTCCGACGGACATGAGCAGTACTTC. Protein sequence: CASSLSDGHEQYF.

Turning to this clone: The junction departs from the called germline gene at one end, perhaps through a read error. V usage is TRBV2 and J usage is TRBJ2-7; TRBD2 matches at 9 bases. CDR3 length: 14 residues. Germline V gene sequence: CDR1 SNHLY, CDR2 FYNNEI. CDR3 coding DNA: TGTGCCAGCAGTGGAGGGACTAGCATCTACCAGCAGTACTTC. Its protein is CASSGGTSIYQQYF. Based on the CDR3 plus reference TRBV2 and TRBJ2-7, the full variable domain is EPEVTQTPSHQVTQMGQEVILRCVPISNHLYFYWYRQILGQKVEFLVSFYNNEISEKSEIFDDQFSVERPDGSNFTLKIRSTKLEDSAMYFCASSGGTSIYQQYFGPGTRLTVT.

This clone was seen once. The chain combines TRBV5-5 with TRBJ2-1; 9 positions agree with TRBD2. The CDR3 covers 14 residues. Per the germline V gene, CDR1 is SGHKS and CDR2 is YYEKEE (reference sequence). Unmatched junction bases numbered 5, after V lost 2 bases and J lost 8 bases. This chain's CDR3 is CASSFMREGYEQFF. CDR3 DNA sequence: TGTGCCAGCAGCTTTATGCGGGAGGGCTATGAGCAGTTCTTC.

This chain uses TRBV19 with TRBJ2-6, with 10 bases that match TRBD2. The CDR3 has 17 amino acids. The V gene's germline CDR1 is LNHDA and CDR2 SQIVND (reference sequence). J lost 2 bases, V lost 6 bases, and 7 bases had no gene match. The CDR3 loop reads CASSTSGEGTGANVLTF. CDR3 nucleotide sequence: TGTGCCAGTAGCACTAGCGGGGAAGGTACTGGGGCCAACGTCCTGACTTTC.

V usage is TRBV10-3 and J usage is TRBJ2-3; 8 nucleotides match TRBD2. The CDR3 runs 16 residues. Germline values: CDR1 ENHRY, CDR2 SYGVKD. The ends lost 0 bases at V and 4 bases at J; junction bases unmatched: 6. In DNA, the CDR3 is TGTGCCATCAGTGAGTCTCGCGCGGGAGGCCCAGATACGCAGTATTTT. Protein product: CAISESRAGGPDTQYF.

CDR3 coding DNA: TGTGCCAGCAGCTTGTTGGGCTCAACTAATGAAAAACTGTTTTTT. Amino acid sequence: CASSLLGSTNEKLFF. This chain links TRBV5-6 with TRBJ1-4; D call uncertain. CDR3 length: 15 amino acids. Per germline, CDR1 SGHDT and CDR2 YYEEEE. With 1 base removed from V and 0 bases from J, the gap between germline ends came to 7 bases.

V gene TRBV19 combines with J gene TRBJ2-3; 7 bases match TRBD2. V trimming: 5 bases; J trimming: 6 bases; junction bases outside the gene matches: 11. From germline, CDR1 is LNHDA and CDR2 SQIVND (reference sequence). This CDR3 region has 15 residues. The CDR3 loop is CASSYAGVEGDTQYF. In DNA, the CDR3 is TGTGCCAGTAGTTATGCGGGAGTGGAAGGGGATACGCAGTATTTT.

Concerning this clone itself: This likely came from a read error, as a far larger clone is one base away. This chain connects TRBV5-1 to TRBJ1-1, with D possibly being TRBD1 (6 bases). Germline CDR1 reads SGHRS; CDR2 reads YFSETQ. Trimming took off 8 bases at V and 4 bases at J, with 21 bases between the two ends. The CDR3 consists of 15 residues. Here the CDR3 reads CASSRTESWSTEAFF. For the CDR3, the DNA is TGCGCCAGTTCGAGGACAGAATCGTGGAGCACTGAAGCTTTCTTT.

The chain's CDR3 is CATTGALSDTQYF. As DNA, the CDR3 is TGTGCCACAACAGGGGCGTTATCAGATACGCAGTATTTT. V and J are TRBV10-3 and TRBJ2-3; 7 nucleotides match TRBD1. CDR1 and CDR2 (germline): ENHRY, SYGVKD. V lost 10 bases and J lost 4; bases outside the gene matches: 8. The length of the CDR3 is 13 residues.

J is TRBJ2-3 and V is TRBV7-2; D is uncertain. The CDR3 covers 13 residues. The germline V gene encodes CDR1 SGHTA and CDR2 FQGNSA. Trimming removed 3 bases from V and 6 bases from J, with 10 bases in between. The CDR3 nucleotides read TGTGCCAGCAGCTTCCTGTCTGCTGATACGCAGTATTTT. Translation gives CASSFLSADTQYF.

This clone was seen only a few times. The chain recombines TRBV4-2 with TRBJ2-1; the match to TRBD2 covers 8 bases. The germline V gene has CDR1 LGHNA and CDR2 YNFKEQ. The CDR3 consists of 15 residues. V shed 5 bases, J shed 5 bases, and the junction held 8 bases outside the gene matches. The CDR3 DNA follows: TGTGCCAGCAGCTTCAGAACTAGCGGACACAATGAGCAGTTCTTC. This sequence encodes CASSFRTSGHNEQFF.

This clone was recorded only once. This sequence joins TRBV5-1 and TRBJ2-2, with 12 bases identical to TRBD1. Trimming at V came to 4 bases and at J to 6 bases, leaving 7 bases not matched to a gene. Germline V CDR1 and CDR2: SGHRS, YFSETQ. The CDR3 runs to 16 residues. This CDR3 reads CASSPGTGGFSGELFF. The CDR3 DNA follows: TGCGCCAGCAGCCCCGGGACAGGGGGCTTTTCCGGGGAGCTGTTTTTT.

The V gene is TRBV11-2, the J gene TRBJ2-7; D tentatively reads TRBD1 or TRBD2 (5 bases each). Germline loops: CDR1 SGHAT, CDR2 FQNNGV. CDR3 length: 15 residues. V lost 1 base, J lost 4 bases, and 14 bases lay in between. In DNA form, the CDR3 reads TGTGCCAGCAGCTTAGCTGGGGCGGGCATTTACGAGCAGTACTTC. Protein sequence: CASSLAGAGIYEQYF.

The genes are TRBV7-2 and TRBJ2-1; maybe TRBD2 (6 bases). V was pared by 5 bases and J by 3 bases, with 20 bases between. The germline V gene encodes CDR1 SGHTA and CDR2 FQGNSA. The CDR3 totals 17 residues. CDR3 region: CASSLGGGGQVYNEQFF. The CDR3 coding sequence is TGTGCCAGCAGCCTCGGGGGAGGAGGGCAGGTCTACAATGAGCAGTTCTTC.

This clone showed up many times. The CDR3 DNA follows: TGTGCCAGCTCGGCCTGGAGGGGGCTTGGCTACACCTTC. Translation: CASSAWRGLGYTF. The chain has TRBV28 and TRBJ1-2, with 7 bases aligning to TRBD1. This CDR3 region has 13 residues. V gave up 8 bases and J gave up 7 bases; unmatched junction bases: 10. CDR1 is MDHEN and CDR2 is SYDVKM in the germline V gene.